This TCR beta chain was sequenced for a study of identical twins. Germline-derived CDR1 and CDR2 are MGHRA and YSYEKL. V was shortened by 2 bases and J by 6 bases, with 20 bases between the two germline ends. CDR3 length equals 17 residues. General observations from the study: Invariant MAIT and iNKT cells could partly confound zero-insertion analyses.

On this clonotype: The antigen is unknown.

Each CDR3 protein gets one entry after TCRdb re-called the 5' RACE reads with MiXCR. The sample includes approximately 680,000 distinct CDR3 sequences, just over 7% of them seen just once. This same sample was also taken into another study, of yellow fever vaccine responses in identical twins.

The J gene is TRBJ2-1, the V gene TRBV4-1; D possibly uses TRBD1 or TRBD2 (5 bases each). The sequenced sample consisted of PBMCs. The TCR originated in a woman between 18 and 29 years old in good health. The CDR3 sequence: CASSQPNRGPKLNEQFF. As DNA, the CDR3 is TGCGCCAGCAGCCAACCTAACCGGGGCCCTAAACTCAATGAGCAGTTCTTC.